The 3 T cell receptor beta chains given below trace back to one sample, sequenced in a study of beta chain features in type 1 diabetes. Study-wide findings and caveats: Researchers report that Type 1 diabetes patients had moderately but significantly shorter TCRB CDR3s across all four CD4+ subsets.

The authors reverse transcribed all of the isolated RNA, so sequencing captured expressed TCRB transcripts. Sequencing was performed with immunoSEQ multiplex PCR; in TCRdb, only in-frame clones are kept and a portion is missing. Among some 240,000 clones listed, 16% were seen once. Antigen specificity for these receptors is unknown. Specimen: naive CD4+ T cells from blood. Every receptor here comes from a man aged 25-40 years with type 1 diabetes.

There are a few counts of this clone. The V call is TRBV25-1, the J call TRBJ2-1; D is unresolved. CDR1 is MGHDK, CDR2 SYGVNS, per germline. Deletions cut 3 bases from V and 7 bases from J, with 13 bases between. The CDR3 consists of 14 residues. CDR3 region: CASSDWVGRNEQFF. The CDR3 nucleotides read TGTGCCAGCAGTGACTGGGTCGGACGGAATGAGCAGTTCTTC.

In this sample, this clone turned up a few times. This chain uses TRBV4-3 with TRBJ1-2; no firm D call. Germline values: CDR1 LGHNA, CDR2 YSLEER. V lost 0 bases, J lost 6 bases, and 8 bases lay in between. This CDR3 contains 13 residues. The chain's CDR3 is CASSQESSHGYTF. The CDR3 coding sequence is TGCGCCAGCAGCCAAGAATCCTCTCATGGCTACACCTTC.

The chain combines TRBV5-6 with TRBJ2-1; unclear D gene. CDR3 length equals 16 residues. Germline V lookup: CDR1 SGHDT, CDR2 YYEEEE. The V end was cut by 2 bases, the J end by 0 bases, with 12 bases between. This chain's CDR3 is CASSFLSTGSYNEQFF. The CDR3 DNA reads TGTGCCAGCAGCTTTTTGAGTACGGGCTCCTACAATGAGCAGTTCTTC.